This T cell receptor (beta chain) was found in a study of CD8+ T cells in alopecia areata. Study conclusions and caveats: Relative to normal scalp, lesional scalp, especially alopecia totalis/universalis, showed higher clonality.

Trimming cost V 0 bases and J 3 bases, with 9 bases left between them. The CDR3 has 14 residues. The germline gives CDR1 KGHSH, CDR2 LQKENI. A word on this clone: No antigen is known for it.

In each case, RNA was isolated and then reverse transcribed into cDNA as the sequencing template. This table comes from immunoSEQ multiplex PCR, and its TCRdb copy is limited to in-frame clones, with some not included. The sample contains approximately 98,000 clones, under 60% of which appear only once. The clonotype was recovered from a human donor with alopecia areata. Input material: NKG2D-low CD8+ T cells sorted from blood. V usage is TRBV18 and J usage is TRBJ2-7, with D maybe TRBD1 (5 bases). CDR3 bases: TGTGCCAGCTCACCACCTCTCAGGGTCTACGAGCAGTACTTC. Protein sequence: CASSPPLRVYEQYF.